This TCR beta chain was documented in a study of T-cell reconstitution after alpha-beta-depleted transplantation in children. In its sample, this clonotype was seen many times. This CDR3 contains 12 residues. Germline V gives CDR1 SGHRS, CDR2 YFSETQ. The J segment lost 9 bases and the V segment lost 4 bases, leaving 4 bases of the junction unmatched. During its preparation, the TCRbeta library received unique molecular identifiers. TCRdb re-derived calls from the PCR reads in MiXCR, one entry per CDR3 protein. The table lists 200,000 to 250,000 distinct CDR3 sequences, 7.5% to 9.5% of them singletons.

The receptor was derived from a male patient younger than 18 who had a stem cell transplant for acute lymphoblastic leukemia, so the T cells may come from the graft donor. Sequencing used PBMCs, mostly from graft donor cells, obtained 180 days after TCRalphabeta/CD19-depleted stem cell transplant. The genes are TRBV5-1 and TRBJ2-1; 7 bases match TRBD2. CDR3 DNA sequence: TGCGCCAGCAGCAGACTAGCTCCTGAGCAGTTCTTC. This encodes CASSRLAPEQFF.